This T cell receptor (beta chain) was retrieved from a study of shared clonotypes between healthy human individuals. Clones were read by immunoSEQ multiplex PCR, and TCRdb kept only the in-frame ones, dropping some. The table has millions of clones, 90% to 95% seen once. Division of CD4+ cells produced a CD45RA+ naive subset and a CD45RA-negative memory subset. Findings and caveats of the study: Relative to their counterparts shared across all four donors, non-shared clonotypes exhibited diminished generation probabilities. Large sequencing depth failed to make sorted-subset sequencing complete, rarefaction showed.

CDR1 is KGHSH and CDR2 is LQKENI in the germline V gene. The length of the CDR3 is 14 residues. V was clipped by 3 bases and J by 1 base, with 9 bases between them. To note about this clone: No antigen is known for it. Other nucleotide sequences from this sample produce the same CDR3.

J is TRBJ1-1 and V is TRBV18; a weak D match, TRBD1 (6 bases). The clonotype was recovered from a man in his late teens or twenties in good health. Sequences were obtained from naive CD4+ T cells sorted from blood. The subset denotes: CD45RA+ positively selected. The CDR3 bases are TGTGCCAGCTCACCGGGACAACAGAACACTGAAGCTTTCTTT. It codes for CASSPGQQNTEAFF.